This T cell receptor (beta chain) appears in the sequencing data of a study of early T cells in non-severe SARS-CoV-2 infection. MiXCR, applied by TCRdb to the 5' RACE reads, yields one record per CDR3 protein. The sample comprises approximately 64,000 distinct CDR3 sequences, 15% to 20% of which are singletons, and about 8.8% rests with the top ten. The CDR3 is 16 residues long. CDR1 and CDR2 (germline): LGHNA, YSLEER. With V trimmed by 0 bases and J by 3 bases, 5 bases remained unmatched. The sequencing used whole blood, collected at baseline. The rearrangement uses TRBV4-3 and TRBJ2-3; 8 positions match TRBD1. The clonotype was recovered from an adult who was a healthcare worker with PCR-confirmed SARS-CoV-2 infection or an uninfected control (not recorded which). Here the CDR3 reads CASSQEAGGETDTQYF. As DNA, the CDR3 is TGCGCCAGCAGCCAAGAGGCAGGGGGCGAGACAGATACGCAGTATTTT.